The T cell receptor (beta chain) under discussion was sequenced for a study of T cell responses to AZD1222 COVID-19 vaccine. Notes on the study in general: Most donors were white British, females outnumbered males, and clonal diversity was possibly underestimated.

The CDR3 consists of 14 residues. With 9 bases removed from V and 4 bases from J, the gap between germline ends came to 13 bases. In germline, CDR1 is KGHSH, CDR2 LQKENI. On this clone itself: Its antigen is currently unknown.

Repertoires were generated with immunoSEQ multiplex PCR, while TCRdb's copy carries only in-frame clones and drops some. The profile shows roughly 200,000 clones, roughly nine tenths of them singletons. This TCR came from an adult who received the AZD1222 COVID-19 vaccine. This chain links TRBV18 with TRBJ1-6; D possibly corresponds to TRBD1 (6 bases). The sample in question was peripheral blood, obtained 28 days after the second AZD1222 dose. The CDR3 spells CASRRDNYNSPLHF. CDR3 in DNA: TGTGCCAGTCGCCGGGACAATTATAATTCACCCCTCCACTTT.